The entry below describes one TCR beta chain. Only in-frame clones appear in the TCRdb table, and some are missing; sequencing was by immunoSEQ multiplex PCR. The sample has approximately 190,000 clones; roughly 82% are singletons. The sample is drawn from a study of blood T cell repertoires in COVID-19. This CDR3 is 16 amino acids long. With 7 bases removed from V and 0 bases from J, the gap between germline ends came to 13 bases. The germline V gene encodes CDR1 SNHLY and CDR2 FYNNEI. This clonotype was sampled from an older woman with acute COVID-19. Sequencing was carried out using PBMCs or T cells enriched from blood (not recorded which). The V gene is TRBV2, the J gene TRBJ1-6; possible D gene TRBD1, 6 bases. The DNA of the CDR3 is TGTGCCAGCAACGGACAGTCTAGCTCCTATAATTCACCCCTCCACTTT. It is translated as CASNGQSSSYNSPLHF.